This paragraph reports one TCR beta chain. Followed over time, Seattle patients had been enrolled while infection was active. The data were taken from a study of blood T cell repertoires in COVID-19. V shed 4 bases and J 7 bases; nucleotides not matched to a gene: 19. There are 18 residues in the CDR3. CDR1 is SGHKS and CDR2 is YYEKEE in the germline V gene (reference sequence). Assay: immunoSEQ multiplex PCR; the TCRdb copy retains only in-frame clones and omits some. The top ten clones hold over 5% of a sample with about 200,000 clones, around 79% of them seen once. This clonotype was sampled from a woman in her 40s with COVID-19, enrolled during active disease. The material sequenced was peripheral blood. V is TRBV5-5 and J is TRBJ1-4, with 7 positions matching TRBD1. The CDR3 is CASSISTGSGPEREKLFF. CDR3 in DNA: TGTGCCAGCAGCATCTCGACAGGGTCGGGGCCAGAGCGTGAAAAACTGTTTTTT.